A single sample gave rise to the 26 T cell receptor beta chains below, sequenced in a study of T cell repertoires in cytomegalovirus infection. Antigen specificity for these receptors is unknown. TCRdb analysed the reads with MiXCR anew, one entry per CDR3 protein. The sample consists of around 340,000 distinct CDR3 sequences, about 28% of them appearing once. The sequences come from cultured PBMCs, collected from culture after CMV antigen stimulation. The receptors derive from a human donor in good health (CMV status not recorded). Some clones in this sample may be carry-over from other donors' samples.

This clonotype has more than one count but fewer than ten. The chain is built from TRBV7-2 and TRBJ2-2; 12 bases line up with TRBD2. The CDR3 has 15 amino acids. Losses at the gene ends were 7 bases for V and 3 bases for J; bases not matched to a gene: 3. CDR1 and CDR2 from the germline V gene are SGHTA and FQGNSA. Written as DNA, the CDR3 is TGTGCCAGCACTAGCGGGAGGGTCCACACCGGGGAGCTGTTTTTT. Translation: CASTSGRVHTGELFF.

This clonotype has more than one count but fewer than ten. The CDR3 spells CASSLVGDSPLHF. In nucleotides, the CDR3 is TGTGCCAGCAGCTTAGTGGGGGATTCACCCCTCCACTTT. This chain connects TRBV7-6 to TRBJ1-6; D may be TRBD1 (5 bases). The CDR3 contains 13 residues. The V end lost 1 base, the J end lost 8 bases, and 6 bases lay between the germline ends. Germline-derived CDR1 and CDR2 are SGHVS and FNYEAQ.

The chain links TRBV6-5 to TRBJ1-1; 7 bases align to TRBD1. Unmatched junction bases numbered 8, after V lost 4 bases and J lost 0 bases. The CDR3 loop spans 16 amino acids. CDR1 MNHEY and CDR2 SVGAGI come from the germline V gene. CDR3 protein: CASSFLGQVMNTEAFF. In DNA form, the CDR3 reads TGTGCCAGCAGTTTCCTCGGACAGGTTATGAACACTGAAGCTTTCTTT.

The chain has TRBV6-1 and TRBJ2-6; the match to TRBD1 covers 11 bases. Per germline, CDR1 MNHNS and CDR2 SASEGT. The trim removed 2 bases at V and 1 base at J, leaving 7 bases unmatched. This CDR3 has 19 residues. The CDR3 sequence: CASSERGGTGGSGANVLTF. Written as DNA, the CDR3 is TGTGCCAGCAGTGAAAGGGGAGGGACAGGGGGGTCTGGGGCCAACGTCCTGACTTTC.

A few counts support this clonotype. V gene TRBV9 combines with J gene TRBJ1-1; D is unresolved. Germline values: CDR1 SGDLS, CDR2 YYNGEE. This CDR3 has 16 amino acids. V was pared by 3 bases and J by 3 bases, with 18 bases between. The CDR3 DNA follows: TGTGCCAGCAGCGCCGAGGGAGGATTATCACACACTGAAGCTTTCTTT. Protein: CASSAEGGLSHTEAFF.

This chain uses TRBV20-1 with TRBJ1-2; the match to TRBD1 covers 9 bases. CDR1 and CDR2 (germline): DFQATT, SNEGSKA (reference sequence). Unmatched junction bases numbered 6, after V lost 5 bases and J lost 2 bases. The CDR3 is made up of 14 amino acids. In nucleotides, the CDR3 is TGCAGTGCTGCGGGACAGGGTCAGAACTATGGCTACACCTTC. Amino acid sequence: CSAAGQGQNYGYTF.

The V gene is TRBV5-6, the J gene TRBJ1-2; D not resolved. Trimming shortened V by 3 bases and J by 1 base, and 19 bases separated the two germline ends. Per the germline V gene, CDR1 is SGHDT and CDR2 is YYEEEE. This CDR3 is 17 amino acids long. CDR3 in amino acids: CASSSPTPSGYNYGYTF. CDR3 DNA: TGTGCCAGCAGCTCCCCAACCCCTTCCGGGTATAACTATGGCTACACCTTC. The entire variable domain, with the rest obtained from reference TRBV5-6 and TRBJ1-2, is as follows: DAGVTQSPTHLIKTRGQQVTLRCSPKSGHDTVSWYQQALGQGPQFIFQYYEEEERQRGNFPDRFSGHQFPNYSSELNVNALLLGDSALYLCASSSPTPSGYNYGYTFGSGTRLTVV.

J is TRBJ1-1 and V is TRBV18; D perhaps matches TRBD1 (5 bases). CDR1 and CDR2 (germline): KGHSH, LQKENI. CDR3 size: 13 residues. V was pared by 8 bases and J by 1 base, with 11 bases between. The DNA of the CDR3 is TGTGCCAGCGGGGGGATTGGGAACACTGAAGCTTTCTTT. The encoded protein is CASGGIGNTEAFF.

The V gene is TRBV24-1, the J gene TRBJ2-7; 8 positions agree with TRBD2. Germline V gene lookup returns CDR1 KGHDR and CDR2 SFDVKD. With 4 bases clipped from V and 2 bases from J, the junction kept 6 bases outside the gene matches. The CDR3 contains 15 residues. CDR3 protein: CATSDPRSGAYEQYF. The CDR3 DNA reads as TGTGCCACCAGTGACCCCCGTAGCGGGGCCTACGAGCAGTACTTC.

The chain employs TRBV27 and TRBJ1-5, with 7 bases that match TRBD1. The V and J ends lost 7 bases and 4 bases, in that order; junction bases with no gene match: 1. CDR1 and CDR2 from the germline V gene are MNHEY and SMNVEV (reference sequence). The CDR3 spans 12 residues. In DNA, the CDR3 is TGTGCCAGCACGACAGGGAATCAGCCCCAGCATTTT. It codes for CASTTGNQPQHF.

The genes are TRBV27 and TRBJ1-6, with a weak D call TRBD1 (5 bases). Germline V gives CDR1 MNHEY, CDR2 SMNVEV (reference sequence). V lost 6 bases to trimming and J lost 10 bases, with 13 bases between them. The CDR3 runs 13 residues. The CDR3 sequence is CASRFLGDSPLHF. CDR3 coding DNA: TGTGCCAGCAGATTTCTAGGGGACTCACCCCTCCACTTT.

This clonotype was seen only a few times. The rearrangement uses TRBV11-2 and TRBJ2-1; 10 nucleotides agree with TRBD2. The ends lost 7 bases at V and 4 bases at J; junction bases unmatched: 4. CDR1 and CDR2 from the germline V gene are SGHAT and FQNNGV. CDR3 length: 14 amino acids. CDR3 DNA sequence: TGTGCCAGCAAGTCTAGCGGGAGTTACAATGAGCAGTTCTTC. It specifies CASKSSGSYNEQFF.

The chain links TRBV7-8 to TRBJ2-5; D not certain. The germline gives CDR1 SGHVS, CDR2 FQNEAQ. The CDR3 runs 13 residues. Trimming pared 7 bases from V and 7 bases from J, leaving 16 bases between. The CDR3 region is CASTPSGLGTQYF. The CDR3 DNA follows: TGTGCCAGCACCCCGAGTGGGCTCGGGACCCAGTACTTC.

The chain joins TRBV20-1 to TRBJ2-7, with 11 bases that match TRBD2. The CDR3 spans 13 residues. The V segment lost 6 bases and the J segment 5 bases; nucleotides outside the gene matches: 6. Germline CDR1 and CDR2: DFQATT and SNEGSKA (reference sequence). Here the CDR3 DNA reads TGCAGTGCCGTACTAGCGGGAGTCCACGAGCAGTACTTC. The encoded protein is CSAVLAGVHEQYF.

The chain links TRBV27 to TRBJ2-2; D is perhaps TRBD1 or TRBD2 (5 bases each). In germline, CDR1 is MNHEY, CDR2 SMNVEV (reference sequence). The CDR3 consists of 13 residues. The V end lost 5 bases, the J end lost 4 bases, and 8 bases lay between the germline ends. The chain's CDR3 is CASSGGGTGELFF. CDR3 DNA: TGTGCCAGCAGTGGGGGTGGCACCGGGGAGCTGTTTTTT.

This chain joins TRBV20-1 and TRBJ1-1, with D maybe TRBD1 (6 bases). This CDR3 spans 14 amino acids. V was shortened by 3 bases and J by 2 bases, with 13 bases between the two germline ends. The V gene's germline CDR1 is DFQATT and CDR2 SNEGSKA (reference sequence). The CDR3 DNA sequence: TGCAGTGCTAGGGGAACCAGGGGTAACACTGAAGCTTTCTTT. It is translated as CSARGTRGNTEAFF.

The CDR3 spells CASSSRLAGNTDTQYF. The CDR3 DNA follows: TGTGCCAGCAGTTCCCGACTAGCGGGGAACACAGATACGCAGTATTTT. V is TRBV2 and J is TRBJ2-3, with 11 bases matching TRBD2. From germline, CDR1 is SNHLY and CDR2 FYNNEI. The CDR3 totals 16 residues. The junction had 6 bases not matched to a gene; V was cut back by 5 bases and J by 2 bases.

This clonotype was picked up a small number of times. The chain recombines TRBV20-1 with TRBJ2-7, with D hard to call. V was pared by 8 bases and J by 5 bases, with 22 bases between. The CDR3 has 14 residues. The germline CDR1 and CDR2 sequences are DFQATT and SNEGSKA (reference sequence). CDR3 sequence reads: CSTLVAQAGHEQYF. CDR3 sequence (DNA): TGCAGTACTTTAGTGGCTCAAGCAGGCCACGAGCAGTACTTC.

CDR3 in amino acids: CASSLGGGPGGTEAFF. CDR3 sequence (DNA): TGCGCCAGCAGCTTGGGGGGGGGGCCCGGAGGCACTGAAGCTTTCTTT. This chain links TRBV5-1 with TRBJ1-1, with D tentatively TRBD1 (6 bases). CDR3 length: 16 residues. Germline values: CDR1 SGHRS, CDR2 YFSETQ. The V end lost 0 bases, the J end lost 4 bases, and 16 bases lay between the germline ends. Variable domain in full (rest from reference TRBV5-1 and TRBJ1-1): KAGVTQTPRYLIKTRGQQVTLSCSPISGHRSVSWYQQTPGQGLQFLFEYFSETQRNKGNFPGRFSGRQFSNSRSEMNVSTLELGDSALYLCASSLGGGPGGTEAFFGQGTRLTVV.

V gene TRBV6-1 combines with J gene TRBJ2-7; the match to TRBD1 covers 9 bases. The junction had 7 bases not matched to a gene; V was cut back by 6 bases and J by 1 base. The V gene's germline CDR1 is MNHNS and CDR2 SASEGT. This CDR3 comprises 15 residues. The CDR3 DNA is TGTGCCAGCAGCCAAGGCGGGACAGGGTCCTACGAGCAGTACTTC. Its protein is CASSQGGTGSYEQYF.

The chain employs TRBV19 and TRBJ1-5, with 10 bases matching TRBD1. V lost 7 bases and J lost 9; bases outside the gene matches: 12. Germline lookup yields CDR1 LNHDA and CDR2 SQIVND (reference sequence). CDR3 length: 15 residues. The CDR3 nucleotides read TGTGCCAGTAATCGGGACAGGGGACCCGAGGGGCCCCAGCATTTT. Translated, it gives CASNRDRGPEGPQHF.

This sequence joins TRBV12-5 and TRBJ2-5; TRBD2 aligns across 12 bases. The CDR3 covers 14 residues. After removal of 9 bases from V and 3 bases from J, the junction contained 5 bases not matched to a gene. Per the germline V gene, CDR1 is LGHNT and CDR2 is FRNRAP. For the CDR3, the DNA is TGTGCTAGCCAGACTAGCGGGAGAAAAGAGACCCAGTACTTC. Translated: CASQTSGRKETQYF. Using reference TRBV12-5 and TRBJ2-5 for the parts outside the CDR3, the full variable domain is DARVTQTPRHKVTEMGQEVTMRCQPILGHNTVFWYRQTMMQGLELLAYFRNRAPLDDSGMPKDRFSAEMPDATLATLKIQPSEPRDSAVYFCASQTSGRKETQYFGPGTRLLVL.

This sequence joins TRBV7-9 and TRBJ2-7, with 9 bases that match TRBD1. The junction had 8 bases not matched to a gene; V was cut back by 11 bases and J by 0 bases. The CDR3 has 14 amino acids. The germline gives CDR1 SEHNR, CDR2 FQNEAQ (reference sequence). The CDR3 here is CAGAGTGSSYEQYF. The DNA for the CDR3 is TGTGCCGGGGCGGGGACAGGGTCCTCCTACGAGCAGTACTTC. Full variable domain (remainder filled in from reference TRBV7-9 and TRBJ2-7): DTGVSQNPRHKITKRGQNVTFRCDPISEHNRLYWYRQTLGQGPEFLTYFQNEAQLEKSRLLSDRFSAERPKGSFSTLEIQRTEQGDSAMYLCAGAGTGSSYEQYFGPGTRLTVT.

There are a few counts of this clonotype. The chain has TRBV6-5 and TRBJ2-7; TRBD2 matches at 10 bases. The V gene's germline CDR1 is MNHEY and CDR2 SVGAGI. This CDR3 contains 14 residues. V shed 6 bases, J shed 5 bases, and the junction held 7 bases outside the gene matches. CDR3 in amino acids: CASSQLGTSDEQYF. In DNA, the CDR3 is TGTGCCAGCAGCCAACTCGGGACTAGCGACGAGCAGTACTTC.

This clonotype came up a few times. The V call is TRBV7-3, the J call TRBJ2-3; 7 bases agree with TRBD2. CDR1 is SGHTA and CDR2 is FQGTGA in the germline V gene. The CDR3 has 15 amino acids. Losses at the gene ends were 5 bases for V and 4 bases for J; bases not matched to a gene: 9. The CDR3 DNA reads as TGTGCCAGCAGCCCCCGGGGGGAGAGGGCAGATACGCAGTATTTT. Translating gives CASSPRGERADTQYF.

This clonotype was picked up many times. CDR3 in amino acids: CASTGLAGEGEQFF. CDR3 nucleotides: TGTGCCAGCACGGGACTAGCGGGAGAGGGTGAGCAGTTCTTC. This chain uses TRBV7-2 with TRBJ2-1; TRBD2 matches at 14 bases. Germline CDR1 reads SGHTA; CDR2 reads FQGNSA. There are 14 residues in the CDR3. After removal of 7 bases from V and 9 bases from J, the junction contained 5 bases not matched to a gene.